A selection of T cell receptor beta chains follows, all from one sample in a study of CD8+ T cells in alopecia areata. The repertoire was sequenced with immunoSEQ multiplex PCR; TCRdb's copy has only in-frame clones and lacks some. This sample has approximately 110,000 clones, with 50% to 75% found just once. The sequenced sample was CD8+ T cells sorted from blood, obtained at week 24, from a patient treated with tofacitinib. Receptors were obtained from a human donor with alopecia areata. The CDR3 runs from the conserved cysteine through the conserved F or W. The D gene is left open where the match is weak. The size of a clone is reported for some rows only, either as once, few or many, or as a class for expanded clones.

clone_size: few; v_call: TRBV29-1; d_call: -; j_call: TRBJ2-7; cdr3_nt: TGCAGCGCCCTGGAACCGTCCTACGAGCAGTACTTC; cdr3_aa: CSALEPSYEQYF
clone_size: few; v_call: TRBV29-1; d_call: -; j_call: TRBJ1-1; cdr3_nt: TGCAGCGCCCCAGGGTATGGGGTTACTGAAGCTTTCTTT; cdr3_aa: CSAPGYGVTEAFF
clone_size: -; v_call: TRBV5-8; d_call: -; j_call: TRBJ2-6; cdr3_nt: TGTGCCAGCAGCTCCAGGGGTGCTGGGGCCAACGTCCTGACTTTC; cdr3_aa: CASSSRGAGANVLTF
clone_size: -; v_call: TRBV6-6; d_call: -; j_call: TRBJ1-1; cdr3_nt: TGTGCCAGCAGTCGGTCAATCTGGAGTGAAGCTTTCTTT; cdr3_aa: CASSRSIWSEAFF
clone_size: few; v_call: TRBV29-1; d_call: -; j_call: TRBJ2-1; cdr3_nt: TGCAGCGTTGAGGAGGGGGGTGCCTACAATGAGCAGTTCTTC; cdr3_aa: CSVEEGGAYNEQFF
clone_size: -; v_call: TRBV2; d_call: -; j_call: TRBJ2-6; cdr3_nt: TGTGCCAGCATCCATCCAGGGTCTGGGGCCAACGTCCTGACTTTC; cdr3_aa: CASIHPGSGANVLTF
clone_size: few; v_call: TRBV30; d_call: TRBD2; j_call: TRBJ2-6; cdr3_nt: TGTGCCTGGAGTAAGGCAGGGACTACTGGGGCCAACGTCCTGACTTTC; cdr3_aa: CAWSKAGTTGANVLTF
clone_size: once; v_call: TRBV5-1; d_call: TRBD1; j_call: TRBJ1-1; cdr3_nt: TGCGCCAGCAGCTCGGCCTTGTCGGGACAGAGGCACACTGAAGCTTTCTTT; cdr3_aa: CASSSALSGQRHTEAFF
clone_size: few; v_call: TRBV10-3; d_call: TRBD1; j_call: TRBJ2-7; cdr3_nt: TGTGCCATCAGTGATGAGCGACAGGGCTACGAGCAGTACTTC; cdr3_aa: CAISDERQGYEQYF
clone_size: -; v_call: TRBV13; d_call: -; j_call: TRBJ2-1; cdr3_nt: TGTGCCAGCAGCCATGAGGGGGATGAGCAGTTCTTC; cdr3_aa: CASSHEGDEQFF
clone_size: -; v_call: TRBV13; d_call: -; j_call: TRBJ2-7; cdr3_nt: TGTGCCAGCAGCGGAGGGTCCGAGCAGTACTTC; cdr3_aa: CASSGGSEQYF
clone_size: -; v_call: TRBV15; d_call: -; j_call: TRBJ2-7; cdr3_nt: TGTGCCACCAGCAGAGGCCGAAGCGAGTGGGGCACGTACGAGCAGTACTTC; cdr3_aa: CATSRGRSEWGTYEQYF
clone_size: -; v_call: TRBV6-1; d_call: -; j_call: TRBJ1-2; cdr3_nt: TGTGCCAGCAGTGAAAACAGGGATAACTATGGCTACACCTTC; cdr3_aa: CASSENRDNYGYTF
clone_size: once; v_call: TRBV19; d_call: -; j_call: TRBJ2-3; cdr3_nt: TGTGCCAGTAGAAGCGAGCCCTTTGGCACAGATACGCAGTATTTT; cdr3_aa: CASRSEPFGTDTQYF
clone_size: few; v_call: TRBV6-5; d_call: -; j_call: TRBJ2-7; cdr3_nt: TGTGCCAGCAGTCCAGACATGTACGAGCAGTACTTC; cdr3_aa: CASSPDMYEQYF
clone_size: -; v_call: TRBV4-3; d_call: TRBD2; j_call: TRBJ2-3; cdr3_nt: TGCGCCAGCAGCCCCGGACTAGCGGGGATCCCCACAGATACGCAGTATTTT; cdr3_aa: CASSPGLAGIPTDTQYF
clone_size: -; v_call: TRBV4-2; d_call: TRBD2; j_call: TRBJ2-7; cdr3_nt: TGTGCCAGCAGCTTCGAGCGGGGGGCCTACGAGCAGTACTTC; cdr3_aa: CASSFERGAYEQYF
clone_size: -; v_call: TRBV7-9; d_call: -; j_call: TRBJ1-4; cdr3_nt: TGTGCCAGCAGCACCTCGACAGGTTATACGGGGAAACTGTTTTTT; cdr3_aa: CASSTSTGYTGKLFF
clone_size: few; v_call: TRBV29-1; d_call: -; j_call: TRBJ2-2; cdr3_nt: TGCAGCGTTGAAAGAGATCCGAACACCGGGGAGCTGTTTTTT; cdr3_aa: CSVERDPNTGELFF
clone_size: -; v_call: TRBV27; d_call: TRBD1; j_call: TRBJ1-5; cdr3_nt: TGTGCCAGCAGCCTTTACAGGGGAAGGGCTCAGCCCCAGCATTTT; cdr3_aa: CASSLYRGRAQPQHF
clone_size: -; v_call: TRBV10-3; d_call: -; j_call: TRBJ2-7; cdr3_nt: TGTGCCATCAGCTCTGCGGTAACAGGGACACCCTACGAGCAGTACTTC; cdr3_aa: CAISSAVTGTPYEQYF
clone_size: -; v_call: TRBV27; d_call: -; j_call: TRBJ2-2; cdr3_nt: TGTGCCAGCTCCTTCGGGACCTGGGACACCGGGGAGCTGTTTTTT; cdr3_aa: CASSFGTWDTGELFF
clone_size: -; v_call: TRBV5-1; d_call: TRBD1; j_call: TRBJ2-7; cdr3_nt: TGCGCCAGCAGCCTCGGACAGGACTCCACCTACGAGCAGTACTTC; cdr3_aa: CASSLGQDSTYEQYF
clone_size: few; v_call: TRBV15; d_call: -; j_call: TRBJ1-1; cdr3_nt: TGTGCCACCAGCAGTACCTACCTGAACACTGAAGCTTTCTTT; cdr3_aa: CATSSTYLNTEAFF
clone_size: -; v_call: TRBV10-3; d_call: -; j_call: TRBJ2-1; cdr3_nt: TGTGCCATCAGTGAGATAGGGACGGGTGAGCAGTTCTTC; cdr3_aa: CAISEIGTGEQFF